Listed below are T cell receptor beta chains from one sample, sequenced in a study of control samples from healthy donors and cancer patients. Only in-frame clones appear in the TCRdb table, and some are missing; sequencing was by immunoSEQ multiplex PCR. In the table there are 120,000 or so clones, more than 80% of which are singletons. Sequenced input: blood. The origin of the receptors is a man in his fifties or sixties in good health. Both conserved end residues are part of each CDR3. The D gene is left open where the match is weak. Clone size, where shown, is once, few, many, or a class for clones that have expanded.

TRBV4-2	.	.	TRBJ2-3	16	CASSQHVGATTDTQYF	TGTGCCAGCAGCCAACACGTGGGGGCCACCACAGATACGCAGTATTTT
TRBV9	.	TRBD2	TRBJ2-3	18	CASSVAVGSGSAPDTQYF	TGTGCCAGCAGCGTAGCAGTTGGGAGCGGGAGTGCTCCAGATACGCAGTATTTT
TRBV14	.	TRBD1	TRBJ2-7	16	CASSQLDRGLSYEQYF	TGTGCCAGCAGCCAACTGGACAGGGGGCTATCCTACGAGCAGTACTTC
TRBV5-4	.	TRBD1	TRBJ1-1	15	CASSEQTGGITEAFF	TGTGCCAGCAGCGAACAAACAGGGGGTATCACTGAAGCTTTCTTT
TRBV9	.	.	TRBJ2-1	15	CASSVARGSYNEQFF	TGTGCCAGCAGCGTAGCCCGCGGATCCTACAATGAGCAGTTCTTC
TRBV30	.	TRBD1	TRBJ1-5	12	CAWKGQGPPQHF	TGTGCCTGGAAGGGACAGGGGCCGCCCCAGCATTTT
TRBV11-2	.	.	TRBJ1-4	18	CASSLGSLAGSGQGKLFF	TGTGCCAGCAGCTTAGGATCTTTGGCGGGGTCGGGACAAGGGAAACTGTTTTTT
TRBV29-1	.	.	TRBJ1-4	12	CSVEGGGEKLFF	TGCAGCGTTGAGGGGGGGGGCGAAAAACTGTTTTTT
TRBV7-2	once	.	TRBJ2-7	14	CASSLDGGSYEQYF	TGTGCCAGCAGCTTAGATGGGGGATCCTACGAGCAGTACTTC
TRBV11-3	.	.	TRBJ2-3	14	CASSLRRGVDTQYF	TGTGCCAGCAGCTTACGAAGGGGAGTCGATACGCAGTATTTT
TRBV6-5	.	.	TRBJ2-5	11	CASSYSETQYF	TGTGCCAGCAGTTACTCAGAGACCCAGTACTTC
TRBV12-3/TRBV12-4	.	.	TRBJ1-1	13	CASSLRGGTEAFF	TGTGCCAGCAGCCTGAGGGGGGGCACTGAAGCTTTCTTT
TRBV5-6	.	.	TRBJ1-6	12	CASSLTGSPLHF	TGTGCCAGCAGCTTGACGGGTTCACCCCTCCACTTT
TRBV3-1/TRBV3-2	.	.	TRBJ2-5	16	CASSQDAAGADETQYF	TGTGCCAGCAGCCAAGATGCGGCAGGGGCGGATGAGACCCAGTACTTC
TRBV11-3	.	.	TRBJ2-7	13	CASSLDSSYEQYF	TGTGCCAGCAGCTTGGACAGCTCCTACGAGCAGTACTTC
TRBV29-1	.	TRBD1	TRBJ1-4	14	CSVRTGGGNEKLFF	TGCAGCGTTCGGACAGGGGGCGGTAATGAAAAACTGTTTTTT
TRBV6-5	.	.	TRBJ1-4	15	CASSPPGATNEKLFF	TGTGCCAGCAGTCCCCCGGGGGCAACTAATGAAAAACTGTTTTTT
TRBV2	.	TRBD2	TRBJ2-5	16	CASSEVGLSPGETQYF	TGTGCCAGCAGTGAAGTGGGACTATCACCCGGAGAGACCCAGTACTTC
TRBV18	.	.	TRBJ1-3	14	CASSPSLRGNTIYF	TGTGCCAGCTCCCCCAGCCTAAGGGGAAACACCATATATTTT
TRBV5-5	.	.	TRBJ1-3	14	CASSLWAGGNTIYF	TGTGCCAGCAGCTTGTGGGCGGGTGGAAACACCATATATTTT
TRBV6-5	.	.	TRBJ1-5	12	CASRGSNQPQHF	TGTGCCAGCAGGGGTAGCAATCAGCCCCAGCATTTT
TRBV19	.	.	TRBJ1-5	13	CASSIGGAQPQHF	TGTGCCAGTAGTATAGGGGGGGCCCAGCCCCAGCATTTT
TRBV11-2	.	.	TRBJ1-1	13	CASSFQAYTEAFF	TGTGCCAGCAGCTTTCAGGCGTACACTGAAGCTTTCTTT
TRBV7-7	once	TRBD2	TRBJ2-1	18	CASSLGLPYSGGDDEQFF	TGTGCCAGCAGCTTAGGGCTTCCTTATAGCGGGGGGGACGATGAGCAGTTCTTC
TRBV27	.	.	TRBJ2-7	13	CASSLGRIYEQYF	TGTGCCAGCAGTCTTGGACGTATCTACGAGCAGTACTTC
TRBV5-6	.	.	TRBJ1-1	15	CASSLGQLMNTEAFF	TGTGCCAGCAGCTTGGGACAGCTCATGAACACTGAAGCTTTCTTT
TRBV6-5	.	TRBD1	TRBJ2-7	15	CASSPGTGFSYEQYF	TGTGCCAGCAGTCCCGGGACAGGGTTCTCCTACGAGCAGTACTTC
TRBV3-1/TRBV3-2	.	TRBD2	TRBJ2-3	17	CASSQDLSGASTDTQYF	TGTGCCAGCAGCCAAGATCTCAGCGGGGCCTCCACAGATACGCAGTATTTT
TRBV19	.	.	TRBJ1-1	13	CASNQGTYTEAFF	TGTGCCAGTAACCAGGGAACGTACACTGAAGCTTTCTTT
TRBV5-6	.	TRBD1	TRBJ1-1	15	CASRPTGGQNTEAFF	TGTGCCAGCAGACCGACAGGGGGACAGAACACTGAAGCTTTCTTT
TRBV19	.	TRBD2	TRBJ2-5	14	CASTPHAGEETQYF	TGTGCCAGTACCCCTCATGCGGGGGAAGAGACCCAGTACTTC
TRBV3-1/TRBV3-2	.	.	TRBJ1-3	13	CASSQDSGNTIYF	TGTGCCAGCAGCCAGGACTCTGGAAACACCATATATTTT
TRBV7-9	.	.	TRBJ2-1	12	CASSPGPGQQFF	TGTGCCAGCAGCCCAGGCCCGGGTCAGCAGTTCTTC
TRBV5-8	.	.	TRBJ2-1	15	CASSLRVLAINEQFF	TGTGCCAGCAGCTTAAGGGTACTAGCTATCAATGAGCAGTTCTTC
TRBV6-2/TRBV6-3	.	.	TRBJ1-4	16	CASSYSKRPTNEKLFF	TGTGCCAGCAGTTACTCGAAGCGACCAACTAATGAAAAACTGTTTTTT
TRBV19	few	TRBD1	TRBJ1-2	12	CATETGRYGYTF	TGTGCCACCGAGACAGGGAGGTATGGCTACACCTTC
TRBV4-1	.	TRBD1	TRBJ1-2	15	CASSQPTGTGSGYTF	TGCGCCAGCAGCCAGCCTACCGGGACAGGGAGCGGCTACACCTTC
TRBV6-5	.	TRBD1	TRBJ1-6	14	CASRQTGVNSPLHF	TGTGCCAGCAGGCAGACAGGGGTAAATTCACCCCTCCACTTT
TRBV6-5	.	.	TRBJ1-2	13	CATRTVTNYGYTF	TGTGCCACCCGGACAGTTACTAACTATGGCTACACCTTC
TRBV18	.	.	TRBJ1-2	15	CASSPIGGGIDGYTF	TGTGCCAGCTCACCAATCGGTGGAGGAATTGATGGCTACACCTTC
TRBV10-2	once	TRBD1	TRBJ2-7	16	CASSGHRGRQQDEQYF	TGCGCCAGCAGCGGCCATAGGGGGCGACAACAAGACGAGCAGTACTTC
TRBV7-7	once	.	TRBJ2-7	13	CASSFRAGDEQYF	TGTGCCAGCAGCTTCCGGGCAGGGGACGAGCAGTACTTC
TRBV19	.	.	TRBJ1-2	13	CASGSGRFYGYTF	TGTGCCAGTGGATCGGGACGCTTCTATGGCTACACCTTC
TRBV7-8	.	.	TRBJ2-5	13	CASSAVRQETQYF	TGTGCCAGCAGCGCGGTCCGCCAAGAGACCCAGTACTTC
TRBV2	.	.	TRBJ1-5	15	CASRATRVGNQPQHF	TGTGCCAGCAGAGCGACAAGGGTTGGCAATCAGCCCCAGCATTTT
TRBV5-6	once	.	TRBJ1-1	15	CASSPGELVDTEAFF	TGTGCCAGCAGCCCAGGGGAATTGGTTGACACTGAAGCTTTCTTT
TRBV7-2	.	.	TRBJ2-1	15	CASSLAGSRVDEQFF	TGTGCCAGCAGCTTAGCGGGTAGTAGAGTCGATGAGCAGTTCTTC
TRBV7-2	once	.	TRBJ2-5	13	CASSLAQQETQYF	TGTGCCAGCAGCTTAGCACAGCAAGAGACCCAGTACTTC
TRBV6-2/TRBV6-3	.	.	TRBJ2-3	11	CASSHGPSKYF	TGTGCCAGCAGCCACGGGCCCTCTAAGTATTTT